The clone carrying this T cell receptor beta chain has just a few counts. The CDR3 covers 14 residues. Trimming removed 2 bases at V and 4 bases at J, with 9 bases between. CDR1 and CDR2 from the germline V gene are ENHRY and SYGVKD. TCRdb recomputed calls from the RT-PCR reads with MiXCR, one row per CDR3 protein. The table records about 680,000 distinct CDR3 sequences, 14% of them present only once. The sequence was collected from a female donor in good health, serving as a healthy control. Sequencing was carried out using memory CD4+ T cells from blood. This rearrangement joins TRBV10-3 to TRBJ2-1; maybe TRBD1 (5 bases). Here the CDR3 reads CAISEGQGYNEQFF. The DNA for the CDR3 is TGTGCCATCAGTGAGGGCCAGGGTTACAATGAGCAGTTCTTC.